These 24 T cell receptor beta chains originate from one sample sequenced in a study of cytomegalovirus exposure and HLA in healthy donors. PCR employed 60 Vbeta and 13 Jbeta primers. Generated by immunoSEQ multiplex PCR, the TCRdb table keeps only in-frame clones and is missing some. The profile covers some 150,000 clones, with about four fifths appearing a single time and around 4.7% taken by the ten largest. The material sequenced was PBMCs. These receptors came from a woman under 30 in good health and CMV-seropositive.

The chain recombines TRBV6-5 with TRBJ1-1; TRBD1 aligns across 9 bases. Looked up from germline, CDR1 is MNHEY and CDR2 is SVGAGI. J lost 5 bases, V lost 3 bases, and 10 bases had no gene match. The length of the CDR3 is 16 residues. The CDR3 nucleotides read TGTGCCAGCAGTTATCCGACGACAGGGGGGAGGACTGAAGCTTTCTTT. It specifies CASSYPTTGGRTEAFF.

The CDR3 spells CAWDYNTGELFF. CDR3 nucleotides: TGTGCCTGGGACTACAACACCGGGGAGCTGTTTTTT. V and J are TRBV30 and TRBJ2-2; D is possibly TRBD2 (5 bases). The ends were cut back, 5 bases at V and 2 bases at J, with 6 bases in the middle. The CDR3 covers 12 residues. Germline CDR1 GTSNPN, CDR2 SVGIG (reference sequence). The variable domain in full, completed from reference TRBV30 and TRBJ2-2, reads SQTIHQWPATLVQPVGSPLSLECTVEGTSNPNLYWYRQAAGRGLQLLFYSVGIGQISSEVPQNLSASRPQDRQFILSSKKLLLSDSGFYLCAWDYNTGELFFGEGSRLTVL.

The chain has TRBV7-9 and TRBJ2-3; D unclear. This CDR3 comprises 12 residues. Between the trimmed V and J ends, which lost 9 bases and 1 base, there was a span of 8 bases. Germline CDR1 is SEHNR and CDR2 is FQNEAQ (reference sequence). The CDR3 loop is CASSPGTDTQYF. CDR3 nucleotides: TGTGCCAGTAGCCCGGGCACAGATACGCAGTATTTT. Together with reference TRBV7-9 and TRBJ2-3, the CDR3 gives the full variable domain: DTGVSQNPRHKITKRGQNVTFRCDPISEHNRLYWYRQTLGQGPEFLTYFQNEAQLEKSRLLSDRFSAERPKGSFSTLEIQRTEQGDSAMYLCASSPGTDTQYFGPGTRLTVL.

Notes on this clone: The sample has other DNA sequences that encode this CDR3 too. V is TRBV7-9 and J is TRBJ1-6; D may be TRBD1 (6 bases). Per germline, CDR1 SEHNR and CDR2 FQNEAQ (reference sequence). V lost 5 bases and J lost 7, with 9 bases in between. The CDR3 consists of 13 residues. This chain's CDR3 is CASSLGQNSPLHF. The CDR3 DNA reads as TGTGCCAGCAGCCTCGGACAGAATTCACCCCTCCACTTT. Full variable domain (rest looked up from reference TRBV7-9 and TRBJ1-6): DTGVSQNPRHKITKRGQNVTFRCDPISEHNRLYWYRQTLGQGPEFLTYFQNEAQLEKSRLLSDRFSAERPKGSFSTLEIQRTEQGDSAMYLCASSLGQNSPLHFGNGTRLTVT.

V gene TRBV2 combines with J gene TRBJ1-6; no firm D call. V was pared by 3 bases and J by 16 bases, with 19 bases between. The CDR3 is 14 amino acids. Germline loops: CDR1 SNHLY, CDR2 FYNNEI. CDR3 nucleotide sequence: TGTGCCAGCAGTGACAGCTTGGGCGGGGTTGGACTCCACTTT. Its translation is CASSDSLGGVGLHF. Full variable domain (missing parts from reference TRBV2 and TRBJ1-6): EPEVTQTPSHQVTQMGQEVILRCVPISNHLYFYWYRQILGQKVEFLVSFYNNEISEKSEIFDDQFSVERPDGSNFTLKIRSTKLEDSAMYFCASSDSLGGVGLHFGNGTRLTVT.

CDR3 loop: CASSIRKAGETQYF. DNA of the CDR3: TGTGCCAGTAGTATAAGAAAGGCCGGGGAGACCCAGTACTTC. The J gene is TRBJ2-5, the V gene TRBV19, with D hard to call. The CDR3 runs 14 residues. Trimming removed 2 bases from V and 5 bases from J, with 12 bases in between. CDR1 is LNHDA and CDR2 is SQIVND in the germline V gene (reference sequence).

Written as DNA, the CDR3 is TGTGCCAGCAGTTACGACGCGGGAAAACTGTTTTTT. Protein product: CASSYDAGKLFF. The chain has TRBV6-6 and TRBJ1-4; D gene uncertain. Trimming shortened V by 2 bases and J by 10 bases, and 8 bases separated the two germline ends. Germline-derived CDR1 and CDR2 are MNHNY and SVGAGI (reference sequence). This CDR3 is built from 12 residues.

The chain combines TRBV2 with TRBJ1-1; 7 positions match TRBD1. The CDR3 contains 14 residues. Germline trimming cut 3 bases from V and 4 bases from J; bases unmatched to any gene: 5. Germline CDR1 SNHLY, CDR2 FYNNEI. This chain's CDR3 is CASSDQGGGTEAFF. DNA of the CDR3: TGTGCCAGCAGTGACCAGGGGGGTGGCACTGAAGCTTTCTTT.

The gene calls are TRBV7-9 and TRBJ2-5; D possibly corresponds to TRBD1 (5 bases). The germline V gene has CDR1 SEHNR and CDR2 FQNEAQ (reference sequence). V was pared by 3 bases and J by 5 bases, with 13 bases between. This CDR3 is built from 14 residues. In DNA, the CDR3 is TGTGCCAGCAGCTTGCTTACAGGAAGGGAGACCCAGTACTTC. This translates into CASSLLTGRETQYF.

The chain couples TRBV30 to TRBJ2-2; no clear D gene. CDR3 length equals 13 residues. CDR1 and CDR2 from the germline V gene are GTSNPN and SVGIG (reference sequence). V was shortened by 4 bases and J by 5 bases, with 11 bases between the two germline ends. This CDR3 reads CAWTGLHTGELFF. As DNA, the CDR3 is TGTGCCTGGACCGGTCTTCATACCGGGGAGCTGTTTTTT.

V gene TRBV13 combines with J gene TRBJ1-6; no clear D. Germline CDR1 reads PRHDT; CDR2 reads FYEKMQ (reference sequence). This CDR3 is 12 amino acids long. Trimming cost V 5 bases and J 8 bases, with 7 bases left between them. The DNA for the CDR3 is TGTGCCAGCAGCCGCGCGGATTCACCCCTCCACTTT. Encoded protein: CASSRADSPLHF.

The CDR3 spells CASSYAGGPNNEQFF. CDR3 sequence (DNA): TGTGCCAGCAGTTACGCGGGGGGGCCCAACAATGAGCAGTTCTTC. The chain joins TRBV6-5 to TRBJ2-1, with 9 positions matching TRBD2. Germline CDR1 is MNHEY and CDR2 is SVGAGI. The junction had 4 bases not matched to a gene; V was cut back by 2 bases and J by 5 bases. The CDR3 covers 15 residues.

The chain employs TRBV19 and TRBJ2-3; tentative D call: TRBD1 (6 bases). The V and J ends lost 1 base and 2 bases respectively, with 16 bases between them. Germline values: CDR1 LNHDA, CDR2 SQIVND (reference sequence). The CDR3 is 17 amino acids. CDR3 loop: CASSIGLGQLNTDTQYF. The CDR3 DNA is TGTGCCAGTAGTATAGGATTAGGACAGCTAAACACAGATACGCAGTATTTT.

The chain joins TRBV5-4 to TRBJ2-1, with 11 nucleotides matching TRBD2. Per germline, CDR1 SGHNT and CDR2 YYREEE (reference sequence). This CDR3 has 16 residues. V lost 2 bases to trimming and J lost 6 bases; unmatched junction nucleotides: 7. This CDR3 is CASSLRLAGPSNEQFF. In nucleotides, the CDR3 is TGTGCCAGCAGCTTAAGACTAGCGGGGCCATCCAATGAGCAGTTCTTC.

This clone turned up a few times. Other DNA sequences in the same sample also yield this CDR3. The chain links TRBV9 to TRBJ1-2; 7 bases map to TRBD1. The CDR3 consists of 14 residues. The trim removed 0 bases at V and 5 bases at J, leaving 4 bases unmatched. In germline, CDR1 is SGDLS, CDR2 YYNGEE. The CDR3 loop reads CASSVGSGGYGYTF. CDR3 coding DNA: TGTGCCAGCAGCGTAGGGTCAGGGGGATATGGCTACACCTTC.

The V and J genes are TRBV6-5 and TRBJ2-7, with 8 bases that match TRBD1. The germline V gene has CDR1 MNHEY and CDR2 SVGAGI. The CDR3 spans 11 residues. V was clipped by 6 bases and J by 8 bases; unmatched bases: 3. The CDR3 coding sequence is TGTGCCAGCAGCCGGACAGGGAAGCAGTACTTC. It specifies CASSRTGKQYF.

V and J are TRBV2 and TRBJ1-1; D remains unclear. Germline values: CDR1 SNHLY, CDR2 FYNNEI. This CDR3 is built from 14 residues. The ends were cut back, 8 bases at V and 0 bases at J, with 13 bases in the middle. The CDR3 DNA follows: TGTGCCAGCGGGCAGGCAATAATGAACACTGAAGCTTTCTTT. This encodes CASGQAIMNTEAFF.

The chain recombines TRBV10-1 with TRBJ2-7; weak D call: TRBD1 (5 bases). CDR1 is WNHNN and CDR2 is SYGVQD in the germline V gene (reference sequence). V lost 4 bases, J lost 4 bases, and 11 bases lay in between. The CDR3 spans 13 residues. For the CDR3, the DNA is TGCGCCAGCAGTGGGACATCTATTTACGAGCAGTACTTC. It specifies CASSGTSIYEQYF.

This clone was seen only a few times. The V and J genes are TRBV2 and TRBJ1-5, with TRBD1 matching 10 bases. Germline V lookup: CDR1 SNHLY, CDR2 FYNNEI. The CDR3 is made up of 14 amino acids. The J segment lost 5 bases and the V segment lost 6 bases, leaving 4 bases of the junction unmatched. CDR3: CASSRDRGYQPQHF. CDR3 nucleotides: TGTGCCAGCAGCCGGGACAGGGGTTATCAGCCCCAGCATTTT.

The J gene is TRBJ1-2, the V gene TRBV20-1; no firm D call. The CDR3 is made up of 11 amino acids. The germline gives CDR1 DFQATT, CDR2 SNEGSKA (reference sequence). The CDR3 nucleotides read TGCAATTTCGAAGGAGCCTATGGCTACACCTTC. Amino acid sequence: CNFEGAYGYTF.

This clone is a singleton in its sample. This chain joins TRBV11-2 and TRBJ2-5; D gene ambiguous. The germline V gene has CDR1 SGHAT and CDR2 FQNNGV. The CDR3 is made up of 11 amino acids. Trimming pared 6 bases from V and 5 bases from J, leaving 7 bases between. The CDR3 sequence is CASRIAETQYF. The DNA for the CDR3 is TGTGCCAGCAGGATCGCGGAGACCCAGTACTTC.

V and J are TRBV2 and TRBJ2-3; 8 bases align to TRBD1. V lost 9 bases, J lost 6 bases, and 11 bases stayed unmatched. The CDR3 covers 14 residues. CDR1 is SNHLY and CDR2 is FYNNEI in the germline V gene. The CDR3 bases are TGTGCCAGGAGATACAGGGGGGAAATGGATACGCAGTATTTT. Translating it yields CARRYRGEMDTQYF.

The V call is TRBV28, the J call TRBJ1-2; D is possibly TRBD1 (5 bases). The V end lost 3 bases, the J end lost 0 bases, and 14 bases lay between the germline ends. The CDR3 covers 16 residues. Germline CDR1 and CDR2: MDHEN and SYDVKM. The CDR3 DNA reads TGTGCCAGCAGTTTGGCGGGCAGGGACTCTAACTATGGCTACACCTTC. Residues: CASSLAGRDSNYGYTF.

This clone is a singleton in its sample. At one of its ends the junction is not consistent with the germline gene, which may arise from a read error. This chain uses TRBV6-5 with TRBJ1-1; 8 bases fit TRBD1. CDR1 MNHEY and CDR2 SVGAGI come from the germline V gene. This CDR3 contains 14 residues. The CDR3 sequence is CASSNTGTGIQLIF. CDR3 DNA: TGTGCCAGCAGTAATACCGGGACAGGTATTCAGTTGATCTTT.